Shown below are 18 T cell receptor beta chains from a single sample sequenced in a study of cytomegalovirus exposure and HLA in healthy donors (dated 2017 in TCRdb). The method behind the library was the immunoSEQ multiplex PCR assay. A mixture of 60 forward primers for TCR Vbeta segments and 13 reverse primers for TCR Jbeta segments was used in the multiplex PCR. TCRdb obtained this table from immuneACCESS and retained in-frame rearrangements with V and J assigned. These tables miss some clones; where compared with another copy, unresolved V genes account for less than half of the shortfall, and the remainder is unexplained. The table for this sample lists about 170,000 clones; less than 85% of them were counted only once. The top ten hold 1% of the sample. Sequencing was done on a sample of PBMCs. The receptors stem from a boy younger than 10 in good health and CMV-seronegative.

The chain carries TRBV6-1 and TRBJ2-5; tentatively, D is TRBD1 (6 bases). The ends were cut back, 2 bases at V and 7 bases at J, with 11 bases in the middle. The CDR3 has 13 amino acids. Germline values: CDR1 MNHNS, CDR2 SASEGT. DNA for the CDR3: TGTGCCAGCAGTGAAACAGGGTGGGGGACCCAGTACTTC. As protein: CASSETGWGTQYF.

V is TRBV5-1 and J is TRBJ2-5, with 8 bases fitting TRBD1. Trimming cost V 4 bases and J 5 bases; bases outside gene matches: 4. The CDR3 covers 13 residues. Germline V gene data show CDR1 as SGHRS and CDR2 as YFSETQ. CDR3: CASSKDRAETQYF. The CDR3 DNA follows: TGCGCCAGCAGCAAGGACAGGGCGGAGACCCAGTACTTC. Full variable domain (rest looked up from reference TRBV5-1 and TRBJ2-5): KAGVTQTPRYLIKTRGQQVTLSCSPISGHRSVSWYQQTPGQGLQFLFEYFSETQRNKGNFPGRFSGRQFSNSRSEMNVSTLELGDSALYLCASSKDRAETQYFGPGTRLLVL.

This chain connects TRBV5-6 to TRBJ2-7, with TRBD1 matching 10 bases. The junction had 3 bases not matched to a gene; V was cut back by 5 bases and J by 1 base. Germline V gene data show CDR1 as SGHDT and CDR2 as YYEEEE. The CDR3 contains 14 residues. CDR3 sequence reads: CASRGTGESYEQYV. Written as DNA, the CDR3 is TGTGCCAGCAGGGGGACAGGGGAGTCCTACGAGCAGTACGTC.

This chain links TRBV10-3 with TRBJ1-5, with 11 nucleotides matching TRBD1. The CDR3 has 17 amino acids. V was clipped by 3 bases and J by 2 bases; unmatched bases: 6. The germline CDR1 and CDR2 sequences are ENHRY and SYGVKD. The CDR3 DNA reads TGTGCCATCAGTGACCCCGGGACAGGGGGACGCAATCAGCCCCAGCATTTT. Its protein is CAISDPGTGGRNQPQHF.

The chain joins TRBV2 to TRBJ2-7, with a possible D match to TRBD2 (5 bases). V was trimmed by 3 bases and J by 11 bases, leaving 14 bases between them. Germline V gives CDR1 SNHLY, CDR2 FYNNEI. The CDR3 sequence is 12 residues long. CDR3 sequence: CASSDHGLEEYF. CDR3 bases: TGTGCCAGCAGTGACCATGGACTTGAGGAGTACTTC.

The chain employs TRBV6-1 and TRBJ2-4, with a weak D call TRBD2 (6 bases). Trimming took off 5 bases at V and 7 bases at J, with 12 bases between the two ends. The CDR3 runs 13 residues. Germline loops: CDR1 MNHNS, CDR2 SASEGT. The CDR3 loop reads CASSNVRGNIQYF. The CDR3 nucleotides read TGTGCCAGCAGTAACGTACGGGGGAACATTCAGTACTTC.

V usage is TRBV6-5 and J usage is TRBJ1-2; possible D gene TRBD1, 6 bases. The V end lost 6 bases, the J end lost 8 bases, and 19 bases lay between the germline ends. The V gene's germline CDR1 is MNHEY and CDR2 SVGAGI. The CDR3 sequence is 14 residues long. The CDR3 here is CASRFSGQTGGYTF. The CDR3 DNA is TGTGCCAGCAGGTTTTCCGGACAGACGGGGGGCTACACCTTC.

CDR3 sequence (DNA): TGTGCCAGCAGCCAGGACCGCGGGGGTTCCTACGAGCAGTACGTC. Its protein product is CASSQDRGGSYEQYV. The genes are TRBV4-2 and TRBJ2-7, with TRBD2 matching over 7 bases. Trimming removed 3 bases from V and 1 base from J; junction bases left unmatched: 6. Looked up from germline, CDR1 is LGHNA and CDR2 is YNFKEQ. This CDR3 has 15 amino acids.

The genes are TRBV7-9 and TRBJ2-2; 8 bases are a match to TRBD1. CDR3 length: 16 amino acids. Per germline, CDR1 SEHNR and CDR2 FQNEAQ (reference sequence). V dropped 5 bases and J dropped 4; count of bases not matched to a gene: 9. CDR3 DNA sequence: TGTGCCAGCAGCCCCAGGACAGGGCGGAGCACCGGGGAGCTGTTTTTT. It specifies CASSPRTGRSTGELFF.

The rearrangement uses TRBV6-1 and TRBJ1-4, with 7 bases lining up with TRBD1. Germline V lookup: CDR1 MNHNS, CDR2 SASEGT. Unmatched junction bases numbered 5, after V lost 4 bases and J lost 3 bases. The CDR3 runs 15 residues. In DNA, the CDR3 is TGTGCCAGCAGTGTGGGAAGGGGGCCTAATGAAAAACTGTTTTTT. Amino acids: CASSVGRGPNEKLFF.

The DNA for the CDR3 is TGTGCCAGCAGCCACGGCCGGGATTGGCCTTACAATGAGCAGTTCTTC. Its protein product is CASSHGRDWPYNEQFF. The V call is TRBV9, the J call TRBJ2-1; D perhaps matches TRBD2 (5 bases). V was pared by 4 bases and J by 4 bases, with 18 bases between. This CDR3 contains 16 residues. Germline V CDR1 and CDR2: SGDLS, YYNGEE.

The V and J genes are TRBV7-9 and TRBJ2-1; the D gene is possibly TRBD2 (5 bases). The germline gives CDR1 SEHNR, CDR2 FQNEAQ (reference sequence). CDR3 length: 18 amino acids. V was pared by 5 bases and J by 5 bases, with 25 bases between. The CDR3 reads CASSPRSGGRSLNNEQFF. The CDR3 DNA is TGTGCCAGCAGCCCCCGGAGCGGCGGGCGGAGCCTAAACAATGAGCAGTTCTTC.

V gene TRBV28 combines with J gene TRBJ1-2, with a weak D call TRBD1 (6 bases). The V gene's germline CDR1 is MDHEN and CDR2 SYDVKM. The CDR3 has 15 residues. V lost 6 bases and J lost 2, with 16 bases in between. DNA for the CDR3: TGTGCCAGCAGCATTCCCAGTACAGGGAACTATGGCTACACCTTC. Protein sequence: CASSIPSTGNYGYTF.

The chain employs TRBV6-1 and TRBJ1-2; D might be TRBD1 (6 bases). The length of the CDR3 is 16 residues. V was pared by 3 bases and J by 4 bases, with 18 bases between. The V gene's germline CDR1 is MNHNS and CDR2 SASEGT. CDR3 sequence reads: CASSEGGWLQGYGYTF. The CDR3 DNA is TGTGCCAGCAGTGAGGGGGGGTGGTTACAGGGCTATGGCTACACCTTC.

This clone was picked up one time. This rearrangement joins TRBV7-9 to TRBJ1-5; D ambiguous. Germline V gene lookup returns CDR1 SEHNR and CDR2 FQNEAQ (reference sequence). Trimming left V 1 base short and J 4 bases short, with 14 bases between. The CDR3 has 16 amino acids. The CDR3 protein is CASSLEGLAGNQPQHF. In DNA form, the CDR3 reads TGTGCCAGCAGCTTAGAGGGATTAGCGGGGAATCAGCCCCAGCATTTT.

The J gene is TRBJ2-5, the V gene TRBV19, with D perhaps TRBD2 (6 bases). The V gene's germline CDR1 is LNHDA and CDR2 SQIVND (reference sequence). The CDR3 is 12 amino acids. V shed 9 bases and J shed 2 bases, with 10 bases lying between them. CDR3 amino acids: CASVAAQETQYF. The DNA of the CDR3 is TGTGCCAGCGTAGCGGCTCAAGAGACCCAGTACTTC.

This chain joins TRBV6-5 and TRBJ2-7, with D maybe TRBD1 (6 bases). The V end lost 1 base, the J end lost 0 bases, and 10 bases lay between the germline ends. This CDR3 has 15 residues. Germline lookup yields CDR1 MNHEY and CDR2 SVGAGI. The CDR3 bases are TGTGCCAGCAGTTACTTACCGGACAGCTCCTACGAGCAGTACTTC. Encoded protein: CASSYLPDSSYEQYF.

A few counts support this clone. The rearrangement joins TRBV11-2 to TRBJ2-3, with D possibly being TRBD1 (5 bases). V lost 2 bases and J 4 bases, leaving 10 bases between the germline ends. Germline assignment: CDR1 SGHAT and CDR2 FQNNGV. This CDR3 contains 14 residues. CDR3 nucleotide sequence: TGTGCCAGCAGCTTAAATCAGGGCCCAGATACGCAGTATTTT. Its translation: CASSLNQGPDTQYF.